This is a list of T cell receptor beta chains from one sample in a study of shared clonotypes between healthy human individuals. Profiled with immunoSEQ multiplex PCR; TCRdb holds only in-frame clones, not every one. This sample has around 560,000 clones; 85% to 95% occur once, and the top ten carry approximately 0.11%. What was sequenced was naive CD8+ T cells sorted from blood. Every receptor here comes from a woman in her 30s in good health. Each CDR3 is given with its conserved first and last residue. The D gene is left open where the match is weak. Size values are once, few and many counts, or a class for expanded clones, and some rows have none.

CASSLRWTGITDTQYF,TGCGCCAGCAGCCTACGATGGACAGGGATCACAGATACGCAGTATTTT,TRBV4-1,TRBJ2-3,.,TRBD1
CASSRQERSDTEAFF,TGTGCCAGCAGTAGACAGGAAAGAAGCGACACTGAAGCTTTCTTT,TRBV7-9,TRBJ1-1,.,.
CASSIAPEPSNEKLFF,TGTGCCAGTAGTATAGCCCCGGAACCGTCGAATGAAAAACTGTTTTTT,TRBV19,TRBJ1-4,.,.
CASSLRGYTIYF,TGTGCCAGCAGTTTACGGGGCTACACCATATATTTT,TRBV28,TRBJ1-3,.,.
CASSLGKTSGRGEQYF,TGTGCCAGCAGCTTAGGAAAAACTAGCGGGAGAGGCGAGCAGTACTTC,TRBV7-9,TRBJ2-7,.,TRBD2
CAISESTAFNYGYTF,TGTGCCATCAGTGAGTCGACAGCGTTTAACTATGGCTACACCTTC,TRBV10-3,TRBJ1-2,.,.
CASSSHNEQFF,TGTGCCAGCAGCAGCCACAATGAGCAGTTCTTC,TRBV28,TRBJ2-1,once,.
CASSEGGRDGFSGELFF,TGTGCCAGCAGTGAAGGAGGGCGTGATGGGTTTTCCGGGGAGCTGTTTTTT,TRBV6-4,TRBJ2-2,.,.
CASTSGTEYQETQYF,TGTGCCAGCACTTCCGGGACAGAGTACCAAGAGACCCAGTACTTC,TRBV28,TRBJ2-5,.,TRBD1
CASSPLWLAGENTGELFF,TGTGCCAGTAGTCCACTGTGGCTAGCGGGAGAAAACACCGGGGAGCTGTTTTTT,TRBV19,TRBJ2-2,once,TRBD2
CASSIWDGAYEQYF,TGTGCCAGCAGCATCTGGGACGGAGCCTACGAGCAGTACTTC,TRBV9,TRBJ2-7,.,.
CASSLEGAGRRYEQYF,TGTGCCAGCAGCTTAGAGGGTGCAGGGAGGCGGTACGAGCAGTACTTC,TRBV7-2,TRBJ2-7,.,.
CASSPLFLGLINTGELFF,TGTGCCAGCAGCCCCCTATTTTTAGGGCTGATAAACACCGGGGAGCTGTTTTTT,TRBV9,TRBJ2-2,.,.
CASSFSTGVDYGYTF,TGTGCCAGCAGTTTTTCGACAGGGGTTGACTATGGCTACACCTTC,TRBV27,TRBJ1-2,.,TRBD1
CASSDVGDRGYEQYF,TGTGCCAGCAGTGACGTGGGGGACAGGGGCTACGAGCAGTACTTC,TRBV28,TRBJ2-7,.,TRBD1
CASSRSGGSYEQYF,TGTGCCAGCAGTCGTAGCGGGGGCTCCTACGAGCAGTACTTC,TRBV28,TRBJ2-7,.,TRBD2
CASSVTSGSTDTQYF,TGTGCCAGCAGCGTAACTAGCGGGAGCACAGATACGCAGTATTTT,TRBV7-8,TRBJ2-3,.,TRBD2